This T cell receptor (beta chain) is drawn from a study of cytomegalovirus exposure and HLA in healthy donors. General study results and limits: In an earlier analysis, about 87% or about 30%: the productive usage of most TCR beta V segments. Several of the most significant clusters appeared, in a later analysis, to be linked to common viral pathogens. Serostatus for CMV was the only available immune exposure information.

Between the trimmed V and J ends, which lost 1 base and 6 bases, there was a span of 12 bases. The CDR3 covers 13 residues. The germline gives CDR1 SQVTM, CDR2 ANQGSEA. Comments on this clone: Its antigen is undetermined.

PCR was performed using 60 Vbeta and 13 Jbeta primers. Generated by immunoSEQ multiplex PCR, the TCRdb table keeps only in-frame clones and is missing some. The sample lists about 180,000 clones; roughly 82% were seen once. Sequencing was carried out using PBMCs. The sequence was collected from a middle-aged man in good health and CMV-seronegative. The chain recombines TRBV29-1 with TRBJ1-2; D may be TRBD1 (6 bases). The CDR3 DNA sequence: TGCAGCGTTGAAGTCGGGACATTGGATGGCTACACCTTC. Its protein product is CSVEVGTLDGYTF.